Listed below are T cell receptor beta chains from one sample, sequenced in a study of T cell responses to AZD1222 COVID-19 vaccine. Sequenced by immunoSEQ multiplex PCR; TCRdb stores in-frame clones only, minus some. The repertoire holds around 78,000 clones, with roughly 87% as singletons. Sequenced here: peripheral blood, sampled on day 0 of AZD1222 vaccination. The source is an adult in good health. Both conserved end residues are part of each CDR3. The D gene is left open where the match is weak. Clone size is given for some rows only: seen once, a few or many times, or a class if the clone is expanded.

>TRBJ1-1|TRBV30|-|TRBD1
CAWSVWDSEAFF
TGTGCCTGGAGTGTATGGGACAGTGAAGCTTTCTTT
>TRBJ1-1|TRBV9|-|-
CASSVTGREAFF
TGTGCCAGCAGCGTAACCGGTCGGGAAGCTTTCTTT
>TRBJ2-1|TRBV29-1|-|TRBD2
CSVGGLAGGSSYNEQFF
TGCAGCGTTGGAGGACTAGCGGGAGGGAGCTCCTACAATGAGCAGTTCTTC
>TRBJ1-4|TRBV29-1|-|-
CSARGYEKLFF
TGCAGCGCACGGGGCTATGAAAAACTGTTTTTT
>TRBJ2-3|TRBV5-4|-|TRBD2
CASSPSGPSTDTQYF
TGTGCCAGCAGCCCTAGCGGGCCTAGCACAGATACGCAGTATTTT
>TRBJ1-2|TRBV5-4|-|-
CASRAGGYGYTF
TGTGCCAGCAGGGCGGGTGGCTATGGCTACACCTTC
>TRBJ2-7|TRBV4-1|-|TRBD2
CASSQPAGGGYEQYF
TGCGCCAGCAGCCAACCAGCGGGAGGGGGCTACGAGCAGTACTTC
>TRBJ2-1|TRBV5-1|once|-
CASSLTPQKGNEQFF
TGCGCCAGCAGCTTGACCCCACAGAAGGGGAATGAGCAGTTCTTC
>TRBJ2-6|TRBV6-2/TRBV6-3|-|-
CASSPASGANVLTF
TGTGCCAGCAGTCCGGCCTCTGGGGCCAACGTCCTGACTTTC
>TRBJ1-6|TRBV27|-|-
CATQERGSSYNSPLHF
TGTGCCACTCAAGAAAGAGGGAGCTCCTATAATTCACCCCTCCACTTT
>TRBJ2-1|TRBV7-2|few|-
CASSLGQGSYNEQFF
TGTGCCAGCAGCTTAGGCCAGGGATCCTACAATGAGCAGTTCTTC
>TRBJ1-2|TRBV9|-|-
CASSVGRGWGYTF
TGTGCCAGCAGCGTAGGAAGGGGATGGGGCTACACCTTC
>TRBJ1-2|TRBV6-5|few|-
CASSSGPANYGYTF
TGTGCCAGCAGTTCCGGACCTGCTAACTATGGCTACACCTTC